One and the same sample provided the 9 T cell receptor beta chains below, sequenced in a study of graft-versus-host responses after intestinal transplantation. Clones were sequenced by immunoSEQ multiplex PCR, and TCRdb holds only the in-frame ones, with some missing. The sample contains just under 90,000 clones, 75% to 90% of which appear only once. Which antigens these TCRs recognize remains unknown. The sequencing here drew on unstimulated CD8+ T cells sorted from spleen or lymph node cells, taken before intestinal transplant. The receptors originated from a human donor who received an intestinal transplant.

This chain uses TRBV10-3 with TRBJ1-5, with 9 bases that match TRBD1. Germline V gene sequence: CDR1 ENHRY, CDR2 SYGVKD. With V trimmed by 0 bases and J by 4 bases, 1 base remained unmatched. The CDR3 consists of 15 residues. The CDR3 DNA is TGTGCCATCAGTGAGTCAGGGACAGGGAATCAGCCCCAGCATTTT. Translated, it gives CAISESGTGNQPQHF.

The V call is TRBV28, the J call TRBJ1-2; TRBD1 agrees at 10 bases. The length of the CDR3 is 14 residues. Germline V gene sequence: CDR1 MDHEN, CDR2 SYDVKM. V shed 5 bases, J shed 4 bases, and the junction held 4 bases outside the gene matches. For the CDR3, the DNA is TGTGCCAGCAGTCTGACAGGGGGCGGCTATGGCTACACCTTC. It translates to CASSLTGGGYGYTF.

This chain connects TRBV5-6 to TRBJ2-5; D may be TRBD2 (6 bases). V was pared by 1 base and J by 4 bases, with 14 bases between. The CDR3 contains 15 residues. Germline-derived CDR1 and CDR2 are SGHDT and YYEEEE. The CDR3 DNA is TGTGCCAGCAGCTTGATTGCGGGGAAAGGAGAGACCCAGTACTTC. It yields the protein CASSLIAGKGETQYF.

The chain employs TRBV7-9 and TRBJ2-7; TRBD1 is a possible D gene (5 bases). The CDR3 is 15 amino acids. V was shortened by 5 bases and J by 0 bases, with 14 bases between the two germline ends. CDR1 SEHNR and CDR2 FQNEAQ come from the germline V gene (reference sequence). The CDR3 coding sequence is TGTGCCAGCAGCCCCCGGACACTCAGCTCCTACGAGCAGTACTTC. It encodes CASSPRTLSSYEQYF.

The gene calls are TRBV28 and TRBJ2-3; 7 positions match TRBD1. The CDR3 spans 16 residues. After removal of 3 bases from V and 2 bases from J, the junction contained 8 bases not matched to a gene. CDR1 and CDR2 (germline): MDHEN, SYDVKM. The CDR3 DNA sequence: TGTGCCAGCAGTTTGGAAGGGGGCTCACTCACAGATACGCAGTATTTT. This translates into CASSLEGGSLTDTQYF.

CDR3: CASSLETAANEQYF. The CDR3 DNA reads TGTGCCAGCAGCTTAGAGACGGCGGCTAACGAGCAGTACTTC. The V gene is TRBV11-2, the J gene TRBJ2-7, with unresolved D. With 0 bases removed from V and 5 bases from J, the gap between germline ends came to 11 bases. Germline assignment: CDR1 SGHAT and CDR2 FQNNGV. This CDR3 spans 14 amino acids.

This sequence joins TRBV28 and TRBJ2-3; TRBD2 is a possible D gene (6 bases). Trimming took 6 bases from V and 2 from J, leaving 9 bases between them. CDR3 length: 13 amino acids. CDR1 is MDHEN and CDR2 is SYDVKM in the germline V gene. CDR3 protein: CASSGGYTDTQYF. The CDR3 DNA follows: TGTGCCAGCAGCGGAGGGTACACAGATACGCAGTATTTT. Looking up the rest from reference TRBV28 and TRBJ2-3 gives the full variable domain: DVKVTQSSRYLVKRTGEKVFLECVQDMDHENMFWYRQDPGLGLRLIYFSYDVKMKEKGDIPEGYSVSREKKERFSLILESASTNQTSMYLCASSGGYTDTQYFGPGTRLTVL.

The chain employs TRBV11-2 and TRBJ1-1, with no clear D. CDR1 is SGHAT and CDR2 is FQNNGV in the germline V gene. This CDR3 contains 15 residues. V dropped 0 bases and J dropped 1 base, with 9 bases sitting between them. CDR3 sequence: CASSLEMGANTEAFF. The CDR3 DNA reads TGTGCCAGCAGCTTAGAAATGGGAGCGAACACTGAAGCTTTCTTT.

The sample holds a few counts of this clone. The rearrangement uses TRBV13 and TRBJ2-2, with 14 bases lining up with TRBD2. The CDR3 length is 16 residues. The V segment lost 4 bases and the J segment 8 bases; nucleotides outside the gene matches: 6. The germline gives CDR1 PRHDT, CDR2 FYEKMQ (reference sequence). The chain's CDR3 is CASSSGLAGERGELFF. The CDR3 DNA sequence: TGTGCCAGCAGCTCGGGACTAGCGGGAGAACGAGGGGAGCTGTTTTTT.